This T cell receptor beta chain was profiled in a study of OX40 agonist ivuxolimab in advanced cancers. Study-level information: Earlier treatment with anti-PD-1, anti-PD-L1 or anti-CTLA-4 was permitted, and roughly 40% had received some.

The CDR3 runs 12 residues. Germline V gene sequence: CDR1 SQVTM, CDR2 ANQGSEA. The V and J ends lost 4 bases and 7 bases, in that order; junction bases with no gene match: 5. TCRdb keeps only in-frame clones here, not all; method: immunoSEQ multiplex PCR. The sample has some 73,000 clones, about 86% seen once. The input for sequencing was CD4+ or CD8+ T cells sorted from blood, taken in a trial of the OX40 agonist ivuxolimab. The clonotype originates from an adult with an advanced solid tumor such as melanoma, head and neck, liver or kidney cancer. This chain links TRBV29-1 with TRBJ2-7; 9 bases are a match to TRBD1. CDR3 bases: TGCAGCGTTGGGGACAGGGCCGGGGAGCAGTACTTC. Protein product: CSVGDRAGEQYF.